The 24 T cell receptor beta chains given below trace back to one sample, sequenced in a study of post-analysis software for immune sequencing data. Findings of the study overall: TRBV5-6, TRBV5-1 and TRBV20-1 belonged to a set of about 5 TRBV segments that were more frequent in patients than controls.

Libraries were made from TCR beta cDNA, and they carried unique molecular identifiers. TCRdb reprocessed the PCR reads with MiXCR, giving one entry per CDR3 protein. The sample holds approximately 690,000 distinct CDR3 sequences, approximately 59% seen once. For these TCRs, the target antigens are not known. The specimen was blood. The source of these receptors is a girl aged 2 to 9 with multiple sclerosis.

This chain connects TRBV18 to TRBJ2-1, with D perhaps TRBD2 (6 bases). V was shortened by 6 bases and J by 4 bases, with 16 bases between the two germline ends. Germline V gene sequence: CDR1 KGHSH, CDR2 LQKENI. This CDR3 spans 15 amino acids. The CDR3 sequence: CASSLWGVSYNEQFF. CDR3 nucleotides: TGTGCCAGCTCCCTTTGGGGGGTTTCTTACAATGAGCAGTTCTTC.

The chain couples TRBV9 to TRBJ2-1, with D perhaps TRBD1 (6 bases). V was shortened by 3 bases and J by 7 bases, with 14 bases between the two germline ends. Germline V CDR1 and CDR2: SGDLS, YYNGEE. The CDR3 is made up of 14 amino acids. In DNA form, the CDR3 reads TGTGCCAGCAGCGCTGGACAGTTAAGAAATGAGCAGTTCTTC. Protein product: CASSAGQLRNEQFF.

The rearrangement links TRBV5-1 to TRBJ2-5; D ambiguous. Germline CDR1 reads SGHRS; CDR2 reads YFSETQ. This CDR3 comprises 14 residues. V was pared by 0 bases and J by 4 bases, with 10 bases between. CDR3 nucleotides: TGCGCCAGCAGCTTGGGGCAGATTGGAGAGACCCAGTACTTC. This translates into CASSLGQIGETQYF.

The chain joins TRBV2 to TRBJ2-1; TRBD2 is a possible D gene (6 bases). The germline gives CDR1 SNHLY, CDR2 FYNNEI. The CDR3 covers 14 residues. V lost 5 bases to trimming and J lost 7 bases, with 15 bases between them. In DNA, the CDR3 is TGTGCCAGCAGTTTATTGGGGGGAACGAATGAGCAGTTCTTC. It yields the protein CASSLLGGTNEQFF.

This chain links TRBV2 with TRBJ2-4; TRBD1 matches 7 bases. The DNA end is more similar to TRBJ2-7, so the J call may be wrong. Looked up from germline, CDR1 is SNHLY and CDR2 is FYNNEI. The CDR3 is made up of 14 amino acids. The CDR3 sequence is CASSPTGRSYEQYF. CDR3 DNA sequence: TGTGCCAGCAGTCCGACAGGGCGATCCTACGAGCAGTACTTC.

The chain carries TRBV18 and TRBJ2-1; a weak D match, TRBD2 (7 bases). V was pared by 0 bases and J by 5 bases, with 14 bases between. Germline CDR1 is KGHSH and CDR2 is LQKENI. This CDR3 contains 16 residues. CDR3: CASSPPGGGTNNEQFF. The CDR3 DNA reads TGTGCCAGCTCACCACCCGGCGGGGGCACCAACAATGAGCAGTTCTTC.

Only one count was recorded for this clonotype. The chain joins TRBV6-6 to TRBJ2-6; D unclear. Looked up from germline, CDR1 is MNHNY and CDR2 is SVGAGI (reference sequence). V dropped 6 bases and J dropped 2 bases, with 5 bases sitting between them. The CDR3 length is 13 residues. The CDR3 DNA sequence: TGTGCCAGCAGCCATACTGGGGCCAACGTCCTGACTTTC. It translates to CASSHTGANVLTF.

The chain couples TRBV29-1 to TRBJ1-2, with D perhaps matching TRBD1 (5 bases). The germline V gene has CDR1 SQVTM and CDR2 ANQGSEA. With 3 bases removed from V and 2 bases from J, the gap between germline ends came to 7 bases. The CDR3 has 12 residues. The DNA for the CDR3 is TGCAGCGTTGATAGGGGAAACTATGGCTACACCTTC. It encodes CSVDRGNYGYTF. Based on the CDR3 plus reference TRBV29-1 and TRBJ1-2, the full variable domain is SAVISQKPSRDICQRGTSLTIQCQVDSQVTMMFWYRQQPGQSLTLIATANQGSEATYESGFVIDKFPISRPNLTFSTLTVSNMSPEDSSIYLCSVDRGNYGYTFGSGTRLTVV.

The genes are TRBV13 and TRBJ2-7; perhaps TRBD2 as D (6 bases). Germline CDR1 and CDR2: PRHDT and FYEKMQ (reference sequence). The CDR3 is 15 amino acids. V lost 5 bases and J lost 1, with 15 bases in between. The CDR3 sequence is CASSRGSTTSYEQYF. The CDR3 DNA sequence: TGTGCCAGCAGCCGGGGGTCCACTACTTCCTACGAGCAGTACTTC.

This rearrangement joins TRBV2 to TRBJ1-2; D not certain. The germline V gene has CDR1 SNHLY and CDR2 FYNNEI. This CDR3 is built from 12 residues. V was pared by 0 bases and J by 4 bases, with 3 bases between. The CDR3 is CASSEALYGYTF. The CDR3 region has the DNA TGTGCCAGCAGTGAAGCCCTCTATGGCTACACCTTC.

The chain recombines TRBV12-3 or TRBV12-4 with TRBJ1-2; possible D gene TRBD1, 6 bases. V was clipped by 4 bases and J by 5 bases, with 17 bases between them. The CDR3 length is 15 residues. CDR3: CASSSGAPNLYGYTF. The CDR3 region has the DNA TGTGCCAGCAGTTCGGGGGCTCCTAACCTGTATGGCTACACCTTC.

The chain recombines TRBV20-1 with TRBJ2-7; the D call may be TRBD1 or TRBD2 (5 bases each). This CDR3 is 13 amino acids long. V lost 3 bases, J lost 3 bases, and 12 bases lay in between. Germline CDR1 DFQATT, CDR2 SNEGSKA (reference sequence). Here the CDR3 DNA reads TGCAGTGCTAGTAGCCCGGGGCTCTACGAGCAGTACTTC. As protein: CSASSPGLYEQYF.

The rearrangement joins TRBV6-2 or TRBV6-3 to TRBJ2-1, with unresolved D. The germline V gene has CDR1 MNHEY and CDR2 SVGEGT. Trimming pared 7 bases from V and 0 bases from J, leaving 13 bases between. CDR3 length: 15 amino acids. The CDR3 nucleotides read TGTGCCAGCACCTGGTCTCCCAGCTCCTACAATGAGCAGTTCTTC. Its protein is CASTWSPSSYNEQFF.

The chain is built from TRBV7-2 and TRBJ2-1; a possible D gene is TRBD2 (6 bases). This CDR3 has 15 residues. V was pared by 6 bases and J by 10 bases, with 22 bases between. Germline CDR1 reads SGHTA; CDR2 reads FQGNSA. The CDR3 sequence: CASSPGPEAGWEQFF. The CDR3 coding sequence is TGTGCCAGCAGTCCTGGACCTGAGGCGGGATGGGAGCAGTTCTTC.

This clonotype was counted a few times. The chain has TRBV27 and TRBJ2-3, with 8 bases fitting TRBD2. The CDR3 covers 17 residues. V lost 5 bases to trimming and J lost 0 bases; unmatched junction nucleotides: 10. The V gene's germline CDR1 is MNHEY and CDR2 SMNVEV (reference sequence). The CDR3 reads CASSHKTSAASTDTQYF. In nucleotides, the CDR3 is TGTGCCAGCAGTCATAAGACTAGCGCTGCTAGCACAGATACGCAGTATTTT.

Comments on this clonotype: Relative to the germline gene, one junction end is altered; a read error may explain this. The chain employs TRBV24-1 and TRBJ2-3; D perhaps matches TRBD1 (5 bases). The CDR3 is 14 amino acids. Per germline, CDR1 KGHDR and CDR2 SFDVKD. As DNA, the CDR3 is TGTGCCACCAGTGATTTGGGGCCGACAGATACGCGGTATTTT. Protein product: CATSDLGPTDTRYF.

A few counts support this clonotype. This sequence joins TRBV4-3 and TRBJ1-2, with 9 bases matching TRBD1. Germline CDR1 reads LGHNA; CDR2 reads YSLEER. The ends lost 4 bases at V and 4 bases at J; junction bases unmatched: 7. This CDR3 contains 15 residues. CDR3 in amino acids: CASSLGGQGIYGYTF. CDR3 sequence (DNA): TGCGCCAGCAGCCTAGGAGGACAGGGGATCTATGGCTACACCTTC.

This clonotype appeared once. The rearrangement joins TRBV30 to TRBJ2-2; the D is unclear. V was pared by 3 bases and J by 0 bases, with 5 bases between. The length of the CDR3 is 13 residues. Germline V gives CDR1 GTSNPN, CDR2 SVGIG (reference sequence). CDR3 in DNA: TGTGCCTGGAGGGCTGCGAACACCGGGGAGCTGTTTTTT. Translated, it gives CAWRAANTGELFF.

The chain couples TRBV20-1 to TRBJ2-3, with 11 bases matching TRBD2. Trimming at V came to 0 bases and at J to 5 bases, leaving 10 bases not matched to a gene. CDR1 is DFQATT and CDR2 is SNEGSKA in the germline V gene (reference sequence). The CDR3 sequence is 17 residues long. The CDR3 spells CSARDTIAGGPVDTQYF. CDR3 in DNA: TGCAGTGCTAGAGATACCATAGCGGGAGGGCCCGTAGATACGCAGTATTTT.

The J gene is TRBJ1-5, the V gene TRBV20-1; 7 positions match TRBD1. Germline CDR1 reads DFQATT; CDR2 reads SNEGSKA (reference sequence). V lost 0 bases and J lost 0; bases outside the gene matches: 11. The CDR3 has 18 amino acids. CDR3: CSARDQKGGSFSNQPQHF. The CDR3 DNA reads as TGCAGTGCTAGAGATCAGAAAGGGGGCTCCTTTAGCAATCAGCCCCAGCATTTT.

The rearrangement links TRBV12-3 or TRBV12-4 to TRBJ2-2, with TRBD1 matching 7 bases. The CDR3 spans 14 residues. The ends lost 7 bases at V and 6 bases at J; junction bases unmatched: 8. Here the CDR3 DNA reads TGTGCCAGCAAAACCCGACAGGGCCCCGGGGAGCTGTTTTTT. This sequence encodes CASKTRQGPGELFF.

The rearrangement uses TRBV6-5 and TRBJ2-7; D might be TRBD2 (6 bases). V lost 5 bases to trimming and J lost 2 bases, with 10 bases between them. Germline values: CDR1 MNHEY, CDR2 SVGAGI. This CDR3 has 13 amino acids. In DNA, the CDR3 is TGTGCCAGCAGTATAGCGGCGGCCTACGAGCAGTACTTC. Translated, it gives CASSIAAAYEQYF.

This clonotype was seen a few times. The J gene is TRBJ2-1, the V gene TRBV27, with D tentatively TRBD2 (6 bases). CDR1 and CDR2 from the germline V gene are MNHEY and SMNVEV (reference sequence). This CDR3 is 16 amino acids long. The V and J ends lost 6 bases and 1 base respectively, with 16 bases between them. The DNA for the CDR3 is TGTGCCAGCAGCCTCAAGGGACTTCGGTCCTACAATGAGCAGTTCTTC. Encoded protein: CASSLKGLRSYNEQFF.

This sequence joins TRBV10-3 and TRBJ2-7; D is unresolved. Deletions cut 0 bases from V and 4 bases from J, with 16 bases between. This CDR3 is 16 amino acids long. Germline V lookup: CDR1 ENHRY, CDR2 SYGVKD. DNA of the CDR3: TGTGCCATCAGTGAGTCGAGACTGAGCCAACTTTACGAGCAGTACTTC. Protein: CAISESRLSQLYEQYF.